Shown below are 30 T cell receptor beta chains from a single sample sequenced in a study of blood T cells in healthy people across ages. Together with a sample-barcoded 5' primer, a J-beta primer mix was included in a second PCR lasting about 6 to 11 cycles. TCRdb re-analysed the 5' RACE reads in MiXCR, keeping a single row per CDR3 protein. Among approximately 400,000 distinct CDR3 sequences listed, roughly half were seen once. The sequencing sample was made of blood. These receptors were taken from a man aged 55-75 years in good health.

Ten or more counts support this clonotype. The rearrangement links TRBV7-2 to TRBJ2-7; D is ambiguous. V lost 5 bases and J lost 2, with 7 bases in between. The CDR3 covers 12 residues. Per germline, CDR1 SGHTA and CDR2 FQGNSA. The CDR3 protein is CASSLSPYEQYF. CDR3 sequence (DNA): TGTGCCAGCAGCCTCAGTCCCTACGAGCAGTACTTC.

The rearrangement uses TRBV12-3 or TRBV12-4 and TRBJ2-3; tentative D call: TRBD2 (6 bases). The CDR3 contains 15 residues. V was pared by 5 bases and J by 9 bases, with 21 bases between. CDR3 in amino acids: CASSVEGGAAGTQYF. Here the CDR3 DNA reads TGTGCCAGCAGTGTAGAGGGCGGGGCAGCCGGGACGCAGTATTTT.

The chain has TRBV5-1 and TRBJ2-7, with 10 bases lining up with TRBD2. The closer fit of TRBJ2-5 to the DNA end suggests the J call may be wrong. In germline, CDR1 is SGHRS, CDR2 YFSETQ. This CDR3 comprises 16 residues. In DNA form, the CDR3 reads TGCGCCAGCAGCTCCGGAACTAGCGGGAAAGGGGAGACCCAGTACTTC. Its protein product is CASSSGTSGKGETQYF.

This clonotype was detected many times. The chain couples TRBV6-5 to TRBJ2-1, with D unclear. CDR3 length: 16 amino acids. Trimming took 1 base from V and 5 from J, leaving 15 bases between them. Germline V gene lookup returns CDR1 MNHEY and CDR2 SVGAGI. The CDR3 loop is CASSYFRPPVNNEQFF. For the CDR3, the DNA is TGTGCCAGCAGTTACTTTAGGCCGCCGGTTAACAATGAGCAGTTCTTC.

The chain joins TRBV4-2 to TRBJ2-3; 8 bases match TRBD1. The CDR3 consists of 18 residues. Trimming cost V 4 bases and J 0 bases; bases outside gene matches: 12. Germline assignment: CDR1 LGHNA and CDR2 YNFKEQ. CDR3 loop: CASSPQGASAGSTDTQYF. As DNA, the CDR3 is TGTGCCAGCAGCCCCCAGGGGGCGTCGGCGGGAAGCACAGATACGCAGTATTTT.

In its sample, this clonotype was seen a few times. V is TRBV4-3 and J is TRBJ2-3; no reliable D call. Per the germline V gene, CDR1 is LGHNA and CDR2 is YSLEER. The length of the CDR3 is 13 residues. V was clipped by 0 bases and J by 6 bases, with 7 bases between them. Here the CDR3 reads CASSQDLGDTQYF. The DNA of the CDR3 is TGCGCCAGCAGCCAAGATCTCGGGGATACGCAGTATTTT.

The chain combines TRBV7-9 with TRBJ2-5; no clear D gene. Trimming removed 4 bases from V and 0 bases from J, with 6 bases in between. The CDR3 length is 13 residues. Germline V gene sequence: CDR1 SEHNR, CDR2 FQNEAQ (reference sequence). CDR3: CASSSSYQETQYF. The CDR3 DNA is TGTGCCAGCAGCTCCTCGTACCAAGAGACCCAGTACTTC. Filled out from reference TRBV7-9 and TRBJ2-5, the complete variable domain reads DTGVSQNPRHKITKRGQNVTFRCDPISEHNRLYWYRQTLGQGPEFLTYFQNEAQLEKSRLLSDRFSAERPKGSFSTLEIQRTEQGDSAMYLCASSSSYQETQYFGPGTRLLVL.

As for this clonotype: Germline and junction disagree at one end, which may indicate a read error. This sequence joins TRBV7-9 and TRBJ1-1; unclear D gene. Germline-derived CDR1 and CDR2 are SEHNR and FQNEAQ (reference sequence). CDR3 length equals 13 residues. In DNA form, the CDR3 reads TGCGCCAGCAGCTTTGGGGAGGGCACTGAAGCTTTCTTT. Translation gives CASSFGEGTEAFF.

Worth noting for this clonotype: Sequence at one end of the junction differs from germline and may be a read error. Here the CDR3 reads CTSSGGPGHSTDTQSF. The DNA for the CDR3 is TGTACCAGCAGCGGGGGCCCGGGGCATAGCACAGATACGCAGTCTTTT. The chain combines TRBV9 with TRBJ2-3, with 8 nucleotides matching TRBD2. CDR1 SGDLS and CDR2 YYNGEE come from the germline V gene. This CDR3 comprises 16 residues.

This clonotype was observed a few times. The chain employs TRBV24-1 and TRBJ2-1; TRBD2 matches at 9 bases. Germline V gene data show CDR1 as KGHDR and CDR2 as SFDVKD. The CDR3 has 14 residues. Trimming took 5 bases from V and 7 from J; bases not matched to a gene: 5. The chain's CDR3 is CATSGAGGANEQFF. CDR3 nucleotides: TGTGCCACCAGTGGAGCGGGGGGAGCAAATGAGCAGTTCTTC.

This clonotype was counted a single time. The J gene is TRBJ2-7, the V gene TRBV11-3; D may be TRBD1 or TRBD2 (5 bases each). The J call could be wrong; TRBJ2-5 is a better fit for the DNA end. The germline gives CDR1 SGHNT, CDR2 YENEEA. This CDR3 is built from 13 residues. In DNA form, the CDR3 reads TGTGCCAGCAGCCCCGTGGGGGTAAAGACCCAGTACTTC. Encoded protein: CASSPVGVKTQYF.

V and J are TRBV28 and TRBJ2-5; 13 nucleotides match TRBD2. The junction had 3 bases not matched to a gene; V was cut back by 6 bases and J by 5 bases. CDR3 length: 14 amino acids. CDR1 and CDR2 (germline): MDHEN, SYDVKM. The DNA of the CDR3 is TGTGCCAGCAGGGGGACTAGCGGGACGGAGACCCAGTACTTC. Protein product: CASRGTSGTETQYF. Looking up the rest from reference TRBV28 and TRBJ2-5 gives the full variable domain: DVKVTQSSRYLVKRTGEKVFLECVQDMDHENMFWYRQDPGLGLRLIYFSYDVKMKEKGDIPEGYSVSREKKERFSLILESASTNQTSMYLCASRGTSGTETQYFGPGTRLLVL.

V and J are TRBV27 and TRBJ2-7; 12 bases map to TRBD2. V lost 6 bases, J lost 0 bases, and 12 bases stayed unmatched. The CDR3 covers 18 residues. In germline, CDR1 is MNHEY, CDR2 SMNVEV (reference sequence). The CDR3 nucleotides are TGTGCCAGCAGACGAACAGGTGTACTAGCGGGAGGCTCCTACGAGCAGTACTTC. It is translated as CASRRTGVLAGGSYEQYF.

V gene TRBV5-1 combines with J gene TRBJ2-3, with 9 bases fitting TRBD2. This CDR3 region has 16 residues. Germline CDR1 SGHRS, CDR2 YFSETQ. V trimming: 2 bases; J trimming: 0 bases; junction bases outside the gene matches: 4. The CDR3 DNA follows: TGCGCCAGCAGCTTAAAGACTAGCGGCAGCACAGATACGCAGTATTTT. Translated: CASSLKTSGSTDTQYF.

This clonotype was recorded a few times. V usage is TRBV29-1 and J usage is TRBJ1-2; 9 bases are a match to TRBD1. The junction had 10 bases not matched to a gene; V was cut back by 5 bases and J by 6 bases. The CDR3 is 14 amino acids. Germline-derived CDR1 and CDR2 are SQVTM and ANQGSEA. DNA for the CDR3: TGCAGCGTTTCCCCCGGACAGGGGCTCCATGGCTACACCTTC. Its translation is CSVSPGQGLHGYTF.

In this sample, this clonotype turned up a few times. The rearrangement uses TRBV28 and TRBJ1-4; D is unclear. Per germline, CDR1 MDHEN and CDR2 SYDVKM. The CDR3 contains 11 residues. Between the trimmed V and J ends, which lost 2 bases and 7 bases, there was a span of 2 bases. This chain's CDR3 is CASSLAEKLFF. CDR3 DNA sequence: TGTGCCAGCAGTTTAGCTGAAAAACTGTTTTTT.

The rearrangement links TRBV29-1 to TRBJ1-2; 10 nucleotides align to TRBD1. This CDR3 is built from 13 residues. Germline V gives CDR1 SQVTM, CDR2 ANQGSEA. After removal of 4 bases from V and 10 bases from J, the junction contained 9 bases not matched to a gene. The CDR3 DNA is TGCAGCGTTGGAGACAGGGGGCGCATTGACTACACCTTC. Its translation: CSVGDRGRIDYTF.

The V and J genes are TRBV27 and TRBJ2-7; 10 bases are shared with TRBD2. Germline V lookup: CDR1 MNHEY, CDR2 SMNVEV (reference sequence). With 6 bases clipped from V and 2 bases from J, the junction kept 7 bases outside the gene matches. This CDR3 contains 15 residues. CDR3 amino acids: CASRVGLAGAYEQYF. The CDR3 DNA follows: TGTGCCAGCAGGGTGGGTCTAGCGGGGGCCTACGAGCAGTACTTC.

CDR3 nucleotides: TGTGCCAGCAGTTACTCGAGAGGGTCGGGGGAGAAGGAGACCCAGTACTTC. This sequence encodes CASSYSRGSGEKETQYF. The chain joins TRBV6-5 to TRBJ2-5, with a possible D match to TRBD2 (6 bases). The CDR3 contains 17 residues. Trimming took off 0 bases at V and 5 bases at J, with 19 bases between the two ends. The germline CDR1 and CDR2 sequences are MNHEY and SVGAGI.

The chain employs TRBV28 and TRBJ1-2; D possibly corresponds to TRBD1 (6 bases). CDR3 length: 15 amino acids. Trimming left V 3 bases short and J 4 bases short, with 15 bases between. Germline V CDR1 and CDR2: MDHEN, SYDVKM. The CDR3: CASSLSRGVGYGYTF. Here the CDR3 DNA reads TGTGCCAGCAGTTTGTCCAGGGGAGTTGGCTATGGCTACACCTTC.

The rearrangement links TRBV4-2 to TRBJ2-4; D assignment may be TRBD1 or TRBD2 (5 bases each). The CDR3 runs to 16 residues. Looked up from germline, CDR1 is LGHNA and CDR2 is YNFKEQ. With 4 bases removed from V and 0 bases from J, the gap between germline ends came to 13 bases. The chain's CDR3 is CASSRTGTEAKNIQYF. For the CDR3, the DNA is TGTGCCAGCAGCCGCACCGGGACCGAAGCCAAAAACATTCAGTACTTC.

J is TRBJ2-7 and V is TRBV29-1; D is possibly TRBD1 (6 bases). Germline-derived CDR1 and CDR2 are SQVTM and ANQGSEA. The CDR3 is made up of 13 amino acids. With 5 bases removed from V and 0 bases from J, the gap between germline ends came to 11 bases. The CDR3 DNA follows: TGCAGCGTTTGGGCAGGGGACTCCTACGAGCAGTACTTC. Its protein is CSVWAGDSYEQYF.

The CDR3: CASSGGASYNEQFF. CDR3 nucleotide sequence: TGTGCCAGCAGCGGGGGGGCCTCCTACAATGAGCAGTTCTTC. This chain uses TRBV7-2 with TRBJ2-1; tentative D call: TRBD2 (7 bases). The germline gives CDR1 SGHTA, CDR2 FQGNSA. This CDR3 contains 14 residues. Trimming stripped 5 bases from V and 0 bases from J, with 8 bases between.

This clonotype occurred a few times. J is TRBJ2-3 and V is TRBV7-2; D gene uncertain. The CDR3 length is 14 residues. Germline lookup yields CDR1 SGHTA and CDR2 FQGNSA. The V end lost 0 bases, the J end lost 5 bases, and 9 bases lay between the germline ends. CDR3 in DNA: TGTGCCAGCAGCTTAGCGAGGCCTCAAGATACGCAGTATTTT. Amino acid sequence: CASSLARPQDTQYF.

The V gene is TRBV29-1, the J gene TRBJ1-2, with D maybe TRBD1 (6 bases). Looked up from germline, CDR1 is SQVTM and CDR2 is ANQGSEA. The V end lost 7 bases, the J end lost 2 bases, and 11 bases lay between the germline ends. The CDR3 covers 12 residues. The CDR3 reads CSGSGTNYGYTF. The CDR3 nucleotides read TGCAGCGGATCCGGGACAAACTATGGCTACACCTTC.

This clonotype was seen only once. The V and J genes are TRBV28 and TRBJ2-3, with 8 bases matching TRBD2. Germline trimming cut 6 bases from V and 6 bases from J; bases unmatched to any gene: 23. The CDR3 covers 19 residues. Per germline, CDR1 MDHEN and CDR2 SYDVKM. Written as DNA, the CDR3 is TGTGCCAGCAGCGAACGGGCTGCCCGGGCTCGGGGGGGCCTGGATACGCAGTATTTT. Encoded protein: CASSERAARARGGLDTQYF.

Written as DNA, the CDR3 is TGTGCCAGCAGTGATCTAGGGGATACGCAGTATTTT. Its protein is CASSDLGDTQYF. V gene TRBV6-1 combines with J gene TRBJ2-3; D is unresolved. CDR1 is MNHNS and CDR2 is SASEGT in the germline V gene. This CDR3 has 12 amino acids. With 3 bases removed from V and 6 bases from J, the gap between germline ends came to 7 bases.

The genes are TRBV7-6 and TRBJ1-5, with 10 bases lining up with TRBD1. Germline V CDR1 and CDR2: SGHVS, FNYEAQ. V shed 5 bases, J shed 5 bases, and the junction held 0 bases outside the gene matches. This CDR3 is built from 13 residues. The CDR3 here is CASSGTGDQPQHF. CDR3 coding DNA: TGTGCCAGCAGCGGGACAGGGGATCAGCCCCAGCATTTT.

The CDR3 spells CASSLGRTNTEAFF. Here the CDR3 DNA reads TGTGCCAGCAGTCTGGGACGGACGAACACTGAAGCTTTCTTT. The rearrangement links TRBV6-5 to TRBJ1-1; the D gene is possibly TRBD1 (5 bases). V was cut by 5 bases and J by 1 base, with 11 bases left in between. Germline V gene lookup returns CDR1 MNHEY and CDR2 SVGAGI. This CDR3 is 14 amino acids long.

The chain couples TRBV27 to TRBJ2-1; 7 nucleotides line up with TRBD1. From germline, CDR1 is MNHEY and CDR2 SMNVEV (reference sequence). The CDR3 runs 15 residues. Trimming at V came to 6 bases and at J to 4 bases, leaving 9 bases not matched to a gene. As DNA, the CDR3 is TGTGCCAGCAGCATCGAGACAGGGACATACAATGAGCAGTTCTTC. This codes for CASSIETGTYNEQFF.